What follows are 11 T cell receptor beta chains derived from one specimen sequenced in a study of spatial heterogeneity in lung cancer. TCRdb recomputed calls from the 5' RACE reads with MiXCR, one row per CDR3 protein. The sample includes about 48,000 distinct CDR3 sequences, about 5.8% of them seen just once. Time point here: sample taken at primary tumor resection. The sequencing used PBMCs, collected at surgery. The source is a male donor with early-stage non-small cell lung cancer.

This clonotype was observed at least ten times. The chain recombines TRBV9 with TRBJ2-1, with D tentatively TRBD1 (5 bases). The V end lost 0 bases, the J end lost 1 base, and 8 bases lay between the germline ends. Germline-derived CDR1 and CDR2 are SGDLS and YYNGEE. The length of the CDR3 is 15 residues. The CDR3: CASSVGGGSYNEQFF. The CDR3 DNA is TGTGCCAGCAGCGTAGGGGGCGGTTCCTACAATGAGCAGTTCTTC.

This clonotype was found many times. The chain combines TRBV11-3 with TRBJ2-2; no firm D call. This CDR3 is 14 amino acids long. Germline CDR1 SGHNT, CDR2 YENEEA. V lost 1 base and J 1 base, leaving 4 bases between the germline ends. CDR3 sequence: CASSLGRNTGELFF. CDR3 DNA sequence: TGTGCCAGCAGCTTAGGGCGGAACACCGGGGAGCTGTTTTTT.

In this sample, this clonotype turned up many times. The CDR3 DNA sequence: TGTGCCAGCAGCCATACCGGAGTTCGTCGGACCCAGTACTTC. This translates into CASSHTGVRRTQYF. The gene calls are TRBV27 and TRBJ2-5, with D uncertain. V lost 6 bases and J 7 bases, leaving 18 bases between the germline ends. The CDR3 is 14 amino acids. The germline CDR1 and CDR2 sequences are MNHEY and SMNVEV (reference sequence).

This clonotype was observed many times. The chain joins TRBV29-1 to TRBJ2-2, with 9 bases identical to TRBD2. CDR1 SQVTM and CDR2 ANQGSEA come from the germline V gene. Losses at the gene ends were 4 bases for V and 4 bases for J; bases not matched to a gene: 4. This CDR3 spans 14 amino acids. The CDR3 is CSVGAGGPTGELFF. In DNA, the CDR3 is TGCAGCGTTGGGGCGGGAGGGCCCACCGGGGAGCTGTTTTTT.

This clonotype was detected a few times. The chain carries TRBV6-6 and TRBJ2-5; 7 nucleotides line up with TRBD2. The trim removed 5 bases at V and 0 bases at J, leaving 9 bases unmatched. CDR1 and CDR2 from the germline V gene are MNHNY and SVGAGI (reference sequence). The CDR3 has 16 amino acids. The DNA of the CDR3 is TGTGCCAGCAGTCCCTCCTGGGCGGGAGACCAAGAGACCCAGTACTTC. Translating gives CASSPSWAGDQETQYF.

This clonotype turned up a few times. Compared with germline, one end of the junction differs, possibly owing to a read error. The rearrangement joins TRBV20-1 to TRBJ2-3; 9 bases are a match to TRBD2. CDR1 DFQATT and CDR2 SNEGSKA come from the germline V gene (reference sequence). The CDR3 extends over 15 amino acids. This chain's CDR3 is CSATTSGQQEDTQYF. CDR3 sequence (DNA): TGCAGCGCTACGACTAGCGGACAGCAGGAGGATACGCAGTATTTT.

This clonotype came up many times. This chain uses TRBV20-1 with TRBJ2-1; D unresolved. V shed 5 bases and J shed 0 bases, with 14 bases lying between them. Looked up from germline, CDR1 is DFQATT and CDR2 is SNEGSKA (reference sequence). The CDR3 has 15 amino acids. This chain's CDR3 is CSAHLRDSSYNEQFF. As DNA, the CDR3 is TGCAGTGCTCATCTAAGAGATAGCTCCTACAATGAGCAGTTCTTC.

Regarding this clonotype: Possible read error: a much larger clone is one base away. The V call is TRBV2, the J call TRBJ1-5; D perhaps matches TRBD1 (5 bases). Trimming cost V 10 bases and J 2 bases, with 12 bases left between them. This CDR3 is built from 13 residues. Germline loops: CDR1 SNHLY, CDR2 FYNNEI. CDR3 amino acids: CANSGTGNQPQHF. CDR3 DNA: TGTGCCAACAGCGGGACTGGCAATCAGCCCCAGCATTTT.

This clonotype was seen repeatedly, ten times or more. This sequence joins TRBV20-1 and TRBJ2-3; 10 bases match TRBD1. Losses at the gene ends were 6 bases for V and 6 bases for J; bases not matched to a gene: 6. Germline V CDR1 and CDR2: DFQATT, SNEGSKA (reference sequence). There are 13 residues in the CDR3. The DNA for the CDR3 is TGCAGTGCAAGGACAGGGGGAACGGATACGCAGTATTTT. The encoded protein is CSARTGGTDTQYF.

This clonotype came up many times. The chain links TRBV5-1 to TRBJ2-7; TRBD2 matches at 11 bases. The CDR3 runs to 15 residues. Trimming took 4 bases from V and 7 from J; bases not matched to a gene: 10. Germline V gene sequence: CDR1 SGHRS, CDR2 YFSETQ. This chain's CDR3 is CASSLTSGSFGEQYF. The CDR3 DNA reads TGCGCCAGCAGCCTCACTAGCGGGAGCTTTGGAGAGCAGTACTTC. The full variable domain, completed using reference TRBV5-1 and TRBJ2-7, is KAGVTQTPRYLIKTRGQQVTLSCSPISGHRSVSWYQQTPGQGLQFLFEYFSETQRNKGNFPGRFSGRQFSNSRSEMNVSTLELGDSALYLCASSLTSGSFGEQYFGPGTRLTVT.

By share, this clonotype counts as medium-sized. V gene TRBV4-3 combines with J gene TRBJ2-2, with D possibly TRBD1 on 6 matching bases. This CDR3 comprises 14 residues. V lost 0 bases to trimming and J lost 7 bases, with 9 bases between them. The germline V gene has CDR1 LGHNA and CDR2 YSLEER. The CDR3 region has the DNA TGCGCCAGCAGCCAAGATCGACAGGACGGGGAGCTGTTTTTT. Translated: CASSQDRQDGELFF.